Shown below are 10 T cell receptor beta chains from a single sample sequenced in a study of T cell repertoires in cytomegalovirus infection. TCRdb analysed the reads with MiXCR anew, one entry per CDR3 protein. The sample lists around 230,000 distinct CDR3 sequences, around 6.6% seen once, with under 7% in the top ten. Sequenced material: PBMCs. The receptors were sampled from a human donor in good health (CMV status not recorded). Some clones in this sample may be carry-over from other donors' samples.

This clonotype was detected many times. CDR3: CAWSVGSGETQYF. The CDR3 coding sequence is TGTGCCTGGAGTGTCGGGTCCGGGGAGACCCAGTACTTC. V gene TRBV30 combines with J gene TRBJ2-5; D not resolved. The V end lost 0 bases, the J end lost 5 bases, and 10 bases lay between the germline ends. The germline CDR1 and CDR2 sequences are GTSNPN and SVGIG (reference sequence). The CDR3 loop spans 13 amino acids.

The rearrangement joins TRBV5-1 to TRBJ2-3; 16 positions match TRBD2. Trimming removed 4 bases from V and 2 bases from J; junction bases left unmatched: 7. Per the germline V gene, CDR1 is SGHRS and CDR2 is YFSETQ. The CDR3 is made up of 18 amino acids. In DNA, the CDR3 is TGCGCCAGCAGCGAGGGACTAGCGGGGGGGCCGGCCACAGATACGCAGTATTTT. Translating it yields CASSEGLAGGPATDTQYF.

This clonotype was counted ten times or more. The chain recombines TRBV28 with TRBJ2-7; tentatively, D is TRBD1 (5 bases). The CDR3 loop spans 14 amino acids. In germline, CDR1 is MDHEN, CDR2 SYDVKM. V was cut by 2 bases and J by 9 bases, with 17 bases left in between. CDR3 in amino acids: CASSLRQGGSGQYF. The CDR3 region has the DNA TGTGCCAGCAGTTTACGGCAGGGTGGTAGTGGGCAGTACTTC.

This clonotype was counted only a few times. This chain joins TRBV10-1 and TRBJ2-2; maybe TRBD1 (6 bases). CDR3 length: 14 residues. The ends were cut back, 2 bases at V and 5 bases at J, with 9 bases in the middle. In germline, CDR1 is WNHNN, CDR2 SYGVQD (reference sequence). CDR3 nucleotide sequence: TGCGCCAGCAGTGAGGCCAGGGGTACCGGGGAGCTGTTTTTT. Translation gives CASSEARGTGELFF.

This clonotype has at least ten counts. This chain links TRBV6-1 with TRBJ2-2; D perhaps matches TRBD2 (5 bases). Trimming removed 3 bases from V and 4 bases from J, with 9 bases in between. The CDR3 is made up of 14 amino acids. CDR1 is MNHNS and CDR2 is SASEGT in the germline V gene. The DNA for the CDR3 is TGTGCCAGCAGTGAGCGGGCGGCCACCGGGGAGCTGTTTTTT. It translates to CASSERAATGELFF.

This clonotype was counted ten times or more. V is TRBV20-1 and J is TRBJ1-6, with D perhaps matching TRBD1 (6 bases). Per the germline V gene, CDR1 is DFQATT and CDR2 is SNEGSKA (reference sequence). The CDR3 spans 15 residues. The germline V and J ends were trimmed by 2 bases and 2 bases, with 10 bases remaining between them. This CDR3 is CSARQGKTYNSPLHF. CDR3 coding DNA: TGCAGTGCTAGACAGGGGAAGACCTATAATTCACCCCTCCACTTT.

A few counts support this clonotype. The chain carries TRBV30 and TRBJ2-7; 8 bases are a match to TRBD1. CDR1 and CDR2 (germline): GTSNPN, SVGIG (reference sequence). Losses at the gene ends were 3 bases for V and 5 bases for J; bases not matched to a gene: 6. The length of the CDR3 is 13 residues. CDR3 amino acids: CAWRPGGLDEQYF. CDR3 nucleotides: TGTGCCTGGAGACCAGGGGGCCTCGACGAGCAGTACTTC. The whole variable domain, remainder taken from reference TRBV30 and TRBJ2-7, is SQTIHQWPATLVQPVGSPLSLECTVEGTSNPNLYWYRQAAGRGLQLLFYSVGIGQISSEVPQNLSASRPQDRQFILSSKKLLLSDSGFYLCAWRPGGLDEQYFGPGTRLTVT.

This clonotype was seen many times. The V and J genes are TRBV7-9 and TRBJ1-1; a weak D match, TRBD1 (5 bases). The CDR3 contains 16 residues. V lost 3 bases and J 2 bases, leaving 16 bases between the germline ends. Germline-derived CDR1 and CDR2 are SEHNR and FQNEAQ (reference sequence). The CDR3 spells CASSFPTETVNTEAFF. As DNA, the CDR3 is TGTGCCAGCAGCTTTCCGACAGAGACGGTCAACACTGAAGCTTTCTTT.

This clonotype showed up many times. The J gene is TRBJ2-1, the V gene TRBV12-3 or TRBV12-4, with TRBD2 matching over 10 bases. This CDR3 region has 17 residues. V lost 3 bases to trimming and J lost 0 bases; unmatched junction nucleotides: 5. The CDR3 DNA reads as TGTGCCAGCAGTTTCAGTAGCGGGGGGTTCTCCTACAATGAGCAGTTCTTC. This gives the protein CASSFSSGGFSYNEQFF.

This clonotype was recorded at least ten times. The chain has TRBV19 and TRBJ2-2; D might be TRBD1 (6 bases). V was shortened by 3 bases and J by 5 bases, with 16 bases between the two germline ends. Germline loops: CDR1 LNHDA, CDR2 SQIVND (reference sequence). This CDR3 has 16 residues. The CDR3 nucleotides read TGTGCCAGTAGTATCATCAGGGGAAGGGAAACCGGGGAGCTGTTTTTT. This translates into CASSIIRGRETGELFF.